Below, one T cell receptor (beta chain) is given with its context. The antigen is unknown. Here immunoSEQ multiplex PCR was the method, and the copy in TCRdb shows in-frame clones only, minus some. The sample consists of about 2.2 million clones, 85% to 95% of them appearing once. The data were obtained in a study of shared clonotypes between healthy human individuals. For the study at large: Per-donor plates numbered three CD4 naive, three CD4 memory, two CD8 naive and one CD8 memory. Points from the study as a whole: Non-shared clonotypes showed lower generation probabilities than clonotypes common to all four donors. As a rule, naive subsets had a larger estimated richness than memory subsets.

Naive CD8 cells were CD45RO-negative, positively selected for CCR7, excluding terminally differentiated effector memory CD45RA+ cells. Trimming left V 2 bases short and J 6 bases short, with 20 bases between. The CDR3 loop spans 17 amino acids. Germline assignment: CDR1 SGDLS and CDR2 YYNGEE. This TCR came from a man aged 18 to 29 in good health. Some clones in this sample may be carry-over from other donors' samples. The chain recombines TRBV9 with TRBJ2-2, with D tentatively TRBD2 (6 bases). Sequenced material: naive CD8+ T cells from PBMCs. DNA of the CDR3: TGTGCCAGCAGCGTCCGGAAGAGCGGGCGGGGTCCCGGGGAGCTGTTTTTT. This codes for CASSVRKSGRGPGELFF.